The subject of this entry is one T cell receptor (beta chain). The data originate from a study of blood T cell repertoires in COVID-19. As for the study in general: Specimens from acute and convalescent COVID-19 originated in the United States, Italy and Spain. In each case, the material was cDNA or gDNA derived from T cells, B-cell-depleted T cells, or PBMCs.

As processed by the authors: How many nucleated cells were present was estimated from reference gene primer amplification. Measured with immunoSEQ multiplex PCR; TCRdb has only the in-frame clones, and not every one. From that table come the V and J calls and clone size; the DNA was used to work out D and trimming. The data show around 200,000 clones, around nine tenths seen once. The CDR3 spans 14 residues. Looked up from germline, CDR1 is MDHEN and CDR2 is SYDVKM. The V end was cut by 2 bases, the J end by 4 bases, with 12 bases between. This receptor was taken from a young man with active or convalescent COVID-19. Sequencing was done on a sample of peripheral blood. The genes are TRBV28 and TRBJ2-7; the D is unclear. CDR3 sequence: CASSLGPGTYEQYF. The DNA of the CDR3 is TGTGCCAGCAGTTTAGGTCCTGGTACTTACGAGCAGTACTTC.